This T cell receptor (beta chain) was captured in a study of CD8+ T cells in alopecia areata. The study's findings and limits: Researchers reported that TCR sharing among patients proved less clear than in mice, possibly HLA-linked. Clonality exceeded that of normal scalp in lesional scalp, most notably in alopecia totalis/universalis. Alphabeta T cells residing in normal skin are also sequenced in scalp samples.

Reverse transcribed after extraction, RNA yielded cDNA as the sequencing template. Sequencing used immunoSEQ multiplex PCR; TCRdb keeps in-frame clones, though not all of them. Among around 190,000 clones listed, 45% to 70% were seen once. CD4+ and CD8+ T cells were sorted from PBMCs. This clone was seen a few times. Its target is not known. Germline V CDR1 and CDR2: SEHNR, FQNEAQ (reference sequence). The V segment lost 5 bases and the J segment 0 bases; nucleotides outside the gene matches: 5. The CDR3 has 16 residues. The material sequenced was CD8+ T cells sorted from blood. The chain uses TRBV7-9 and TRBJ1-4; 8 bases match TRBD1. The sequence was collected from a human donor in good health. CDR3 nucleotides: TGTGCCAGCAGCCACAGGGGGGATCCAACTAATGAAAAACTGTTTTTT. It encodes CASSHRGDPTNEKLFF.